The present entry profiles one T cell receptor beta chain with its context. The antigen remains unidentified. These data are taken from a study of cytomegalovirus exposure and HLA in healthy donors. General study results and limits: The authors considered a cluster of highly shared sequence variants likely to be a sequencing artifact. Immune exposure information comprised only CMV serostatus. TCR beta sequences reportedly predicted most subjects' HLA-A and HLA-B alleles accurately.

Both 60 Vbeta primers and 13 Jbeta primers went into the PCR. Using immunoSEQ multiplex PCR, the repertoire was profiled, and TCRdb retains in-frame clones only, with some absent. Counted here are over 150,000 clones, approximately 84% occurring once; the ten biggest clones make up about 3.1%. The junction had 10 bases not matched to a gene; V was cut back by 5 bases and J by 6 bases. This CDR3 spans 16 amino acids. Germline V gives CDR1 SGHVS, CDR2 FQNEAQ. The chain carries TRBV7-8 and TRBJ2-1, with 10 bases fitting TRBD2. Sequenced sample: PBMCs. This clonotype was obtained from a woman aged 50 to 60 in good health and CMV-seropositive. The CDR3 loop reads CASSTRRLAGVNEQFF. DNA of the CDR3: TGTGCCAGCAGCACCCGACGGCTAGCGGGAGTCAATGAGCAGTTCTTC.